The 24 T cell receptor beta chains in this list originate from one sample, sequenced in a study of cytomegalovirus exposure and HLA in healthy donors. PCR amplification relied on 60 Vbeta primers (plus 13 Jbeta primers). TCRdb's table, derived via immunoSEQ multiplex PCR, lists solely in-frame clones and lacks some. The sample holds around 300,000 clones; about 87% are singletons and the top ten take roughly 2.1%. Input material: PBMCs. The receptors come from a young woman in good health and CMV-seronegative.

CDR3 in DNA: TGTGCCAGCAGTCCCCAGACATTCCGATCAACTGAAGCTTTCTTT. Amino acid sequence: CASSPQTFRSTEAFF. V and J are TRBV27 and TRBJ1-1, with D unresolved. Per the germline V gene, CDR1 is MNHEY and CDR2 is SMNVEV (reference sequence). The CDR3 sequence is 15 residues long. Trimming left V 5 bases short and J 5 bases short, with 18 bases between.

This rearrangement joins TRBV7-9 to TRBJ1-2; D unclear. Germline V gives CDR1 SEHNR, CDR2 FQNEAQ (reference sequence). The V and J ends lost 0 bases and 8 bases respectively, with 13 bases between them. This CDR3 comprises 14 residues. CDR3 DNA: TGTGCCAGCAGCTTAGCGCGGGGAGTTGAGGGCTACACCTTC. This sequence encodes CASSLARGVEGYTF.

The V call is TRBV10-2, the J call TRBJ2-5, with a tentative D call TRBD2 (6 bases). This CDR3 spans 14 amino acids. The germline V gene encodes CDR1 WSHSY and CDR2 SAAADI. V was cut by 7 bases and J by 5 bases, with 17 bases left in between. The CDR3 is CASTEAASDETQYF. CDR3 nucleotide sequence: TGCGCCAGCACCGAGGCGGCTAGCGATGAGACCCAGTACTTC.

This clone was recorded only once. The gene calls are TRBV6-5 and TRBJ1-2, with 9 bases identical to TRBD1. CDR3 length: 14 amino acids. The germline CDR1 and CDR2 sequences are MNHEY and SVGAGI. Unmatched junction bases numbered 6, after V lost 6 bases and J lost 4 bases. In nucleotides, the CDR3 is TGTGCCAGCAGATCCCCGGGACAGGGCTATGGCTACACCTTC. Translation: CASRSPGQGYGYTF.

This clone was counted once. CDR3 DNA: TGTGCCAGCAGCCCCTCCTACGGGGGGGCCTACAATGAGCAGTTCTTC. Protein sequence: CASSPSYGGAYNEQFF. This chain connects TRBV4-2 to TRBJ2-1; TRBD2 agrees at 8 bases. Germline-derived CDR1 and CDR2 are LGHNA and YNFKEQ. Trimming cost V 4 bases and J 2 bases; bases outside gene matches: 7. The CDR3 sequence is 16 residues long.

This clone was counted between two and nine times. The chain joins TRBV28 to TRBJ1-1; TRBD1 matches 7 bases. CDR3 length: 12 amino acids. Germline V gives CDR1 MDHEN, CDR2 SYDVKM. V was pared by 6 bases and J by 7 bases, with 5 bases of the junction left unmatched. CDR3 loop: CASSLRQGEAFF. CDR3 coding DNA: TGTGCCAGCAGCCTTCGACAGGGTGAAGCTTTCTTT.

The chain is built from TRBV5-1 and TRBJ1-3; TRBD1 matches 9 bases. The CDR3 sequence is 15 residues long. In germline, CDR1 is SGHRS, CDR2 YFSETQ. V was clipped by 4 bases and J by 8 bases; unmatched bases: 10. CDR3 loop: CASSDHRGPIDTIYF. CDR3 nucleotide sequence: TGCGCCAGCAGCGACCACAGGGGGCCCATTGACACCATATATTTT.

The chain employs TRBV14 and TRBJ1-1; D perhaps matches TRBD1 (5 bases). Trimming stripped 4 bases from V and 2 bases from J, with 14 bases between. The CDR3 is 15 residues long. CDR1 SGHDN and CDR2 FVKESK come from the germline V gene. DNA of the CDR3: TGTGCCAGCAGCCTCCTCACGGGGGGAAACACTGAAGCTTTCTTT. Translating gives CASSLLTGGNTEAFF.

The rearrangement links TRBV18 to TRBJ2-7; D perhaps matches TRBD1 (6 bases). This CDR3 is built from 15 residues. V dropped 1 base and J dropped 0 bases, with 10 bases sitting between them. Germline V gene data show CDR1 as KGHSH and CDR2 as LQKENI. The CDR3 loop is CASSPQDSFSYEQYF. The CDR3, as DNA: TGTGCCAGCTCACCACAGGACAGTTTCTCCTACGAGCAGTACTTC.

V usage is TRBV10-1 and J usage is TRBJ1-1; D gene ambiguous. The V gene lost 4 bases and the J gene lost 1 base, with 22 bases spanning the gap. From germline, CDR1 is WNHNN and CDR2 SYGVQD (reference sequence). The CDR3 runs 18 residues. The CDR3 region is CASSATGARLTENTEAFF. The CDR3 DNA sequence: TGCGCCAGCAGTGCTACGGGAGCCAGACTGACGGAGAACACTGAAGCTTTCTTT.

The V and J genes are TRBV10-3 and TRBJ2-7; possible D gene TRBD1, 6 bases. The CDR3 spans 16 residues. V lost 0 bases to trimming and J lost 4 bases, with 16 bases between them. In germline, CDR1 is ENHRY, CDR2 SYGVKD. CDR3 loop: CAISESTRGRGYEQYF. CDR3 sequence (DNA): TGTGCCATCAGTGAGTCGACTCGGGGCAGGGGTTACGAGCAGTACTTC.

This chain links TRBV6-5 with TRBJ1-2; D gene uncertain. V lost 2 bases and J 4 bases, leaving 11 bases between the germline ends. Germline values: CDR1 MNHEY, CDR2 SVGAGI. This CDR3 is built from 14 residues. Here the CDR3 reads CASSYRGLGYGYTF. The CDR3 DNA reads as TGTGCCAGCAGTTACCGCGGTCTAGGCTATGGCTACACCTTC.

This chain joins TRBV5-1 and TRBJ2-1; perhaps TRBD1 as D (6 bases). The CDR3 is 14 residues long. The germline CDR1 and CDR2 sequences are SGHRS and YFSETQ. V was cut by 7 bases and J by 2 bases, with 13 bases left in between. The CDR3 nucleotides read TGCGCCAGCGGGTGGACAGATACCTACAATGAGCAGTTCTTC. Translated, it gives CASGWTDTYNEQFF.

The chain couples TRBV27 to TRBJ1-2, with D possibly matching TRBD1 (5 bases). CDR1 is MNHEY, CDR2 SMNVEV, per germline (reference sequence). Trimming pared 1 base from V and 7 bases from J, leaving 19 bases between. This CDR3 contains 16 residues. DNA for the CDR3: TGTGCCAGCAGTTTATACACCTCCGGGGGGTACAGTGGCTACACCTTC. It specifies CASSLYTSGGYSGYTF.

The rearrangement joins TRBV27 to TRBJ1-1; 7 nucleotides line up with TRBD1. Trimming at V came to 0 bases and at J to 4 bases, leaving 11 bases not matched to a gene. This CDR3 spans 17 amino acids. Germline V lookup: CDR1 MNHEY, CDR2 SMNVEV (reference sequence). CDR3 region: CASSLSGDRAGSTEAFF. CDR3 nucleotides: TGTGCCAGCAGTTTATCGGGAGACAGGGCAGGGAGCACTGAAGCTTTCTTT.

The CDR3 here is CASSPGPGQGARTEAFF. The CDR3 DNA sequence: TGTGCCAGCAGCCCCGGACCGGGACAGGGGGCGCGCACTGAAGCTTTCTTT. The rearrangement uses TRBV7-9 and TRBJ1-1; 12 nucleotides line up with TRBD1. The CDR3 contains 17 residues. Germline V gives CDR1 SEHNR, CDR2 FQNEAQ (reference sequence). Trimming at V came to 5 bases and at J to 4 bases, leaving 11 bases not matched to a gene.

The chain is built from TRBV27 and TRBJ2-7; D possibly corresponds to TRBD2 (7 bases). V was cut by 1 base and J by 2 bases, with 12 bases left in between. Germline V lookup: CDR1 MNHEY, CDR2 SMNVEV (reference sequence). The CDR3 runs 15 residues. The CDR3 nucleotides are TGTGCCAGCAGTTTATTGGGGGGGCAGACCTACGAGCAGTACTTC. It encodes CASSLLGGQTYEQYF.

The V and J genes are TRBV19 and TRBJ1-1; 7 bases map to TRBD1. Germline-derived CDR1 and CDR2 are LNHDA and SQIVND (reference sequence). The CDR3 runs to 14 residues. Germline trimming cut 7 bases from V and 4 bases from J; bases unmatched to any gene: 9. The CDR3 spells CASTPRDRATEAFF. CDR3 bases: TGTGCCAGTACCCCGAGGGACAGAGCCACTGAAGCTTTCTTT. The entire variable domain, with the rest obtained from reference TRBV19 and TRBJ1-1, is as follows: DGGITQSPKYLFRKEGQNVTLSCEQNLNHDAMYWYRQDPGQGLRLIYYSQIVNDFQKGDIAEGYSVSREKKESFPLTVTSAQKNPTAFYLCASTPRDRATEAFFGQGTRLTVV.

CDR3 protein: CSAGREGKAFF. CDR3 nucleotide sequence: TGCAGCGCGGGGCGGGAGGGCAAAGCTTTCTTT. This sequence joins TRBV29-1 and TRBJ1-1, with a weak D call TRBD1 (5 bases). V was shortened by 7 bases and J by 9 bases, with 15 bases between the two germline ends. The V gene's germline CDR1 is SQVTM and CDR2 ANQGSEA. The CDR3 loop spans 11 amino acids.

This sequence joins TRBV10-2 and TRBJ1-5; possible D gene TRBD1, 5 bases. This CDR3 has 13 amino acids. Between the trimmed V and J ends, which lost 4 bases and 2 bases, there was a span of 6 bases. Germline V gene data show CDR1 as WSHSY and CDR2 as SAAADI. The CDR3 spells CASSGQRNQPQHF. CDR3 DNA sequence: TGCGCCAGCAGTGGACAGCGCAATCAGCCCCAGCATTTT.

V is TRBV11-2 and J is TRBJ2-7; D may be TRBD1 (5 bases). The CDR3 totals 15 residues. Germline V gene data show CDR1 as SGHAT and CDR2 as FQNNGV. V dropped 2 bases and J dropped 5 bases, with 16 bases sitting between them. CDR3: CASSLMLGPSDEQYF. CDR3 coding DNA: TGTGCCAGCAGCTTAATGCTGGGGCCAAGCGACGAGCAGTACTTC.

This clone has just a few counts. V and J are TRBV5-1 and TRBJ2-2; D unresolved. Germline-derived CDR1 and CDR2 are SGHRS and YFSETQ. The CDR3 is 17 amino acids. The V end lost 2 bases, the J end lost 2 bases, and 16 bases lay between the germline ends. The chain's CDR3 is CASSFSGPSLNTGELFF. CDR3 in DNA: TGCGCCAGCAGCTTCAGTGGGCCTTCCCTTAACACCGGGGAGCTGTTTTTT.

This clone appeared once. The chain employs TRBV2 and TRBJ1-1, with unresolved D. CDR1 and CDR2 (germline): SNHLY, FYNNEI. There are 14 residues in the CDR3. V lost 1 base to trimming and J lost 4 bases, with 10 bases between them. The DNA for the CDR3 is TGTGCCAGCAGTGAAGATCGGGATTTCACTGAAGCTTTCTTT. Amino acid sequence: CASSEDRDFTEAFF.

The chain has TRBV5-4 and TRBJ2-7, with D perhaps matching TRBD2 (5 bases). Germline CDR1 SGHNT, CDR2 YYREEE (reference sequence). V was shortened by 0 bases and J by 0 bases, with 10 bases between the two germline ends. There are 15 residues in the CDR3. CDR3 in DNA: TGTGCCAGCAGCTTGGGGTCGGGGAGCTCCTACGAGCAGTACTTC. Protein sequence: CASSLGSGSSYEQYF.